A single TCR beta chain is shown here with its context. The antigen is not known. This sample is part of a study of OX40 agonist ivuxolimab in advanced cancers. Across the whole study: Dose-escalation patients suffered from hepatocellular carcinoma, melanoma, renal cell or head and neck cancer. Regarding the study as a whole: Blood T cells, both CD4+ and CD8+, expanded clonally by week 6 at 0.1 to 3.0 mg/kg.

Produced via immunoSEQ multiplex PCR; TCRdb's table is partial and in-frame only. This sample has 70,000 to 90,000 clones; roughly 80% occur once, and the top ten carry 5%. CDR1 and CDR2 (germline): SGHNT, YYREEE (reference sequence). This CDR3 region has 13 residues. With 6 bases removed from V and 2 bases from J, the gap between germline ends came to 11 bases. This chain links TRBV5-4 with TRBJ1-2, with D tentatively TRBD1 (5 bases). This sequence was found in an adult with an advanced solid tumor such as melanoma, head and neck, liver or kidney cancer. Sequenced here: CD4+ or CD8+ T cells sorted from blood, sampled in a trial of the OX40 agonist ivuxolimab. In DNA form, the CDR3 reads TGTGCCAGCACCCCCGGGGGGAACTATGGCTACACCTTC. As protein: CASTPGGNYGYTF.